These T cell receptor beta chains were read from a single sample in a study of blood T cell repertoires in COVID-19. Method: immunoSEQ multiplex PCR; TCRdb's copy keeps in-frame clones and lacks some. The sample has roughly 71,000 clones; approximately 85% are singletons. Sequencing input: peripheral blood. These receptors were taken from a man between 45 and 60 years old with acute or convalescent COVID-19. Each CDR3 is given with its conserved first and last residue. Each record gives: clone size, V gene, CDR3 length, D gene, J gene, CDR3 DNA, CDR3 protein. A D gene is named only where the DNA matches it firmly. Clone size is shown for a subset of rows, as once, few, many or a class of expanded clone.

size: -
V: TRBV11-2
length: 14
D: -
J: TRBJ2-3
DNA: TGTGCCAGCAGCTTAGTTAATAGCGGAGATACGCAGTATTTT
CDR3: CASSLVNSGDTQYF

size: medium-sized
V: TRBV29-1
length: 12
D: TRBD1
J: TRBJ1-1
DNA: TGCAGCGCCCGAACAGGGGCAACTGAAGCTTTCTTT
CDR3: CSARTGATEAFF

size: -
V: TRBV7-3
length: 13
D: -
J: TRBJ2-1
DNA: TGTGCCAGCAGCCCCGGCTCCTACAATGAGCAGTTCTTC
CDR3: CASSPGSYNEQFF

size: once
V: TRBV4-1
length: 15
D: TRBD1
J: TRBJ1-6
DNA: TGCGCCAGCAGCCAAGGACAGGGGGCTAATTCACCCCTCCACTTT
CDR3: CASSQGQGANSPLHF

size: once
V: TRBV18
length: 15
D: -
J: TRBJ2-1
DNA: TGTGCCAGCTCCCTACCGGCCGAGCGCGGGGCAGAGCAGTTCTTC
CDR3: CASSLPAERGAEQFF

size: few
V: TRBV30
length: 13
D: -
J: TRBJ1-5
DNA: TGTGCCTGGAGTGCAGGGGACAATCAGCCCCAGCATTTT
CDR3: CAWSAGDNQPQHF

size: -
V: TRBV20-1
length: 14
D: TRBD1
J: TRBJ2-7
DNA: TGCAGTGCTAGTCCGGCAGGGGGTAACTACGAGCAGTACTTC
CDR3: CSASPAGGNYEQYF

size: -
V: TRBV11-1
length: 15
D: TRBD1
J: TRBJ1-1
DNA: TGTGCCAGCAGCTCAGGGACAGGGGTCGTCACTGAAGCTTTCTTT
CDR3: CASSSGTGVVTEAFF

size: -
V: TRBV5-4
length: 13
D: TRBD1
J: TRBJ2-7
DNA: TGTGCCAGCAGCTTGCAGGGGGCCTACGAGCAGTACTTC
CDR3: CASSLQGAYEQYF

size: -
V: TRBV7-3
length: 13
D: TRBD1
J: TRBJ1-1
DNA: TGTGCCAGCAGCTTCTACAGGGGGGGAGAGGCTTTCTTT
CDR3: CASSFYRGGEAFF

size: -
V: TRBV6-5
length: 13
D: -
J: TRBJ2-1
DNA: TGTGCCAGCAGTTACCCCACCGGGAGTGAGCAGTTCTTC
CDR3: CASSYPTGSEQFF

size: -
V: TRBV4-1
length: 21
D: -
J: TRBJ2-4
DNA: TGCGCCAGCAGCCAGCGCTCCTTTGGGGGGGGGCCCTCCGCAGCCAAAAACATTCAGTACTTC
CDR3: CASSQRSFGGGPSAAKNIQYF

size: few
V: TRBV11-2
length: 16
D: TRBD1
J: TRBJ2-7
DNA: TGTGCCAGCAGCCCCATTAATCGACAGGGGCACTACGAGCAGTACTTC
CDR3: CASSPINRQGHYEQYF

size: -
V: TRBV7-3
length: 16
D: TRBD2
J: TRBJ2-5
DNA: TGTGCCAGCAGCTTAGGTCCTAGCGGGGGTGCAGAGACCCAGTACTTC
CDR3: CASSLGPSGGAETQYF

size: -
V: TRBV11-2
length: 15
D: TRBD2
J: TRBJ2-5
DNA: TGTGCCAGCAGCTTCGGGACTAGCGAGGGAGAGACCCAGTACTTC
CDR3: CASSFGTSEGETQYF

size: -
V: TRBV28
length: 16
D: -
J: TRBJ2-7
DNA: TGTGCCAGCAGTCCTCCAGACATGGGGGCTTCCGGCGAGCAGTACTTC
CDR3: CASSPPDMGASGEQYF

size: -
V: TRBV5-1
length: 17
D: TRBD2
J: TRBJ2-5
DNA: TGCGCCAGCTGTCCGTTAGGCGGGGGGGCCTCTGTGGAGACCCAGTACTTC
CDR3: CASCPLGGGASVETQYF

size: -
V: TRBV6-2/TRBV6-3
length: 15
D: TRBD2
J: TRBJ2-1
DNA: TGTGCCAGCAGTTACTGGGCTAGCGGGGGGGATGAGCAGTTCTTC
CDR3: CASSYWASGGDEQFF

size: -
V: TRBV12-3/TRBV12-4
length: 13
D: -
J: TRBJ1-1
DNA: TGTGCCAGCAGCCCCAGACAGAACACTGAAGCTTTCTTT
CDR3: CASSPRQNTEAFF

size: -
V: TRBV29-1
length: 12
D: -
J: TRBJ2-1
DNA: TGCAGCGTCGAGGGCTCCTACAATGAGCAGTTCTTC
CDR3: CSVEGSYNEQFF

size: -
V: TRBV27
length: 17
D: TRBD2
J: TRBJ2-2
DNA: TGTGCCAGCAGAACGCCGGGACTAGCGGGGGCTTTCGGGGAGCTGTTTTTT
CDR3: CASRTPGLAGAFGELFF

size: -
V: TRBV11-3
length: 14
D: TRBD1
J: TRBJ2-1
DNA: TGTGCCAGCAGCACCGGACAGGGGGGGAATGAGCAGTTCTTC
CDR3: CASSTGQGGNEQFF

size: once
V: TRBV11-2
length: 15
D: -
J: TRBJ2-5
DNA: TGTGCCAGCAGCTTAGGGGGCCTGCGGCAAGAGACCCAGTACTTC
CDR3: CASSLGGLRQETQYF

size: -
V: TRBV3-1/TRBV3-2
length: 15
D: TRBD1
J: TRBJ1-2
DNA: TGTGCCAGCAGCCATGCCGACAGGGAGGACTATGGCTACACCTTC
CDR3: CASSHADREDYGYTF

size: -
V: TRBV9
length: 10
D: -
J: TRBJ1-6
DNA: TGTGCCAGCGCGAATTCACCCCTCCACTTT
CDR3: CASANSPLHF

size: -
V: TRBV10-2
length: 15
D: TRBD1
J: TRBJ1-5
DNA: TGCGCCAGCAGTGAGTCGACAGGGGGAGGCCAGCCCCAGCATTTT
CDR3: CASSESTGGGQPQHF

size: -
V: TRBV7-8
length: 19
D: -
J: TRBJ1-5
DNA: TGTGCCAGCAGCCCCCAGCGGCCAAGGGGGATTAATAGCAATCAGCCCCAGCATTTT
CDR3: CASSPQRPRGINSNQPQHF

size: -
V: TRBV7-2
length: 15
D: TRBD1
J: TRBJ1-2
DNA: TGTGCCAGCAGCTTAGCAGTCGGACAGGCCTATGGCTACACCTTC
CDR3: CASSLAVGQAYGYTF

size: -
V: TRBV11-3
length: 16
D: -
J: TRBJ2-1
DNA: TGTGCCAGCAGCTTAGAGGGGGCCGACTACGGGGCTGAGCAGTTCTTC
CDR3: CASSLEGADYGAEQFF

size: -
V: TRBV5-1
length: 16
D: -
J: TRBJ2-2
DNA: TGCGCCAGCAGATTTGGTGATCCGACAGTAGACGGGGAGCTGTTTTTT
CDR3: CASRFGDPTVDGELFF

size: -
V: TRBV18
length: 16
D: TRBD1
J: TRBJ2-5
DNA: TGTGCCAGCTCACCACCGAGGACAGGGGAGGGGGAGACCCAGTACTTC
CDR3: CASSPPRTGEGETQYF

size: -
V: TRBV6-6
length: 13
D: TRBD2
J: TRBJ2-7
DNA: TGTGCCAGCAGACTAGCGGGGGAATACGAGCAGTACTTC
CDR3: CASRLAGEYEQYF

size: -
V: TRBV5-6
length: 14
D: TRBD1
J: TRBJ2-7
DNA: TGTGCCAGCAGCTTGGGACAGGGGTTCGGACAGCAGTACTTC
CDR3: CASSLGQGFGQQYF

size: -
V: TRBV6-6
length: 16
D: TRBD2
J: TRBJ2-3
DNA: TGTGCCAGCAAACGAACCACTAGCGGGGCGGGGGATACGCAGTATTTT
CDR3: CASKRTTSGAGDTQYF